Below, one TCR beta chain is given with its context. The antigen is not known. This sample was included in a study of graft-versus-host responses after intestinal transplantation. Method: immunoSEQ multiplex PCR; TCRdb's copy keeps in-frame clones and lacks some. The profile shows some 39,000 clones, about 95% of them singletons. Germline assignment: CDR1 MDHEN and CDR2 SYDVKM. CDR3 length equals 15 residues. V was cut by 5 bases and J by 3 bases, with 16 bases left in between. The study, taken as a whole, reports: Recipient marrow contained GvH clones, some of which appeared first in ileum or blood.

This receptor was taken from a human donor who was the organ donor for an intestinal transplant. The chain uses TRBV28 and TRBJ1-1; possible D gene TRBD1, 5 bases. The sequences come from unstimulated CD8+ T cells sorted from spleen or lymph node cells, collected before transplant. The CDR3 nucleotides are TGTGCCAGCAGTGGGACCGGGACGTCTTACACTGAAGCTTTCTTT. Its translation: CASSGTGTSYTEAFF.